The 32 T cell receptor beta chains below all came from one sample that was sequenced in a study of cytomegalovirus exposure and HLA in healthy donors. Primers included in the PCR were 60 Vbeta and 13 Jbeta primers. Sequenced by immunoSEQ multiplex PCR; TCRdb stores in-frame clones only, minus some. The sample lists about 95,000 clones, 75% to 85% occurring once. The sequenced sample was PBMCs. The receptor source for this set is a man aged 25-40 years in good health and CMV-seropositive.

The chain recombines TRBV10-3 with TRBJ2-5; TRBD1 matches 7 bases. CDR3 length equals 16 residues. CDR1 is ENHRY and CDR2 is SYGVKD in the germline V gene. With 2 bases clipped from V and 5 bases from J, the junction kept 11 bases outside the gene matches. CDR3 residues: CAISEGWTGVGETQYF. CDR3 sequence (DNA): TGTGCCATCAGTGAGGGATGGACAGGAGTTGGTGAGACCCAGTACTTC.

The chain carries TRBV10-2 and TRBJ2-7; TRBD2 aligns across 7 bases. The V and J ends lost 3 bases and 5 bases, in that order; junction bases with no gene match: 13. The CDR3 length is 16 residues. Germline V lookup: CDR1 WSHSY, CDR2 SAAADI. The CDR3 region has the DNA TGCGCCAGCAGTGACCCCAGGACTAGTGAAATCCACGAGCAGTACTTC. It is translated as CASSDPRTSEIHEQYF.

The chain recombines TRBV18 with TRBJ2-3; 9 bases map to TRBD2. The CDR3 is made up of 18 amino acids. Unmatched junction bases numbered 17, after V lost 9 bases and J lost 1 base. The V gene's germline CDR1 is KGHSH and CDR2 LQKENI. CDR3 residues: CASSSFLLAGVGTDTQYF. The CDR3 DNA reads as TGTGCCAGTTCTTCTTTCCTGTTAGCGGGAGTAGGCACAGATACGCAGTATTTT.

The rearrangement uses TRBV29-1 and TRBJ1-2; possible D gene TRBD1, 6 bases. CDR1 and CDR2 from the germline V gene are SQVTM and ANQGSEA. Trimming took 7 bases from V and 3 from J, leaving 9 bases between them. The CDR3 is made up of 11 amino acids. The CDR3 is CSGGLDYGYTF. The CDR3 nucleotides read TGCAGCGGGGGGCTGGACTATGGCTACACCTTC.

V is TRBV7-2 and J is TRBJ2-5, with 7 positions matching TRBD2. The end of the DNA is better explained by TRBJ2-7, so the J call may be wrong. The CDR3 runs to 15 residues. From germline, CDR1 is SGHTA and CDR2 FQGNSA. In nucleotides, the CDR3 is TGTGCCAGCAGGATCGGGGGGACTCAACCCTACGAGCAGTACTTC. Translated, it gives CASRIGGTQPYEQYF.

V and J are TRBV18 and TRBJ2-1; 7 bases fit TRBD1. Trimming cost V 3 bases and J 6 bases; bases outside gene matches: 2. Per the germline V gene, CDR1 is KGHSH and CDR2 is LQKENI. The CDR3 is 13 residues long. CDR3 sequence (DNA): TGTGCCAGCTCACCCCGACAGGGCAATGAGCAGTTCTTC. It translates to CASSPRQGNEQFF.

J is TRBJ2-1 and V is TRBV18; 8 positions agree with TRBD2. J gave up 0 bases and V 4 bases, and 8 bases lay outside the gene matches. The CDR3 consists of 17 residues. Germline V gene sequence: CDR1 KGHSH, CDR2 LQKENI. CDR3 amino acids: CASSLFTSGGSYNEQFF. In nucleotides, the CDR3 is TGTGCCAGCTCACTCTTTACTAGCGGAGGCTCCTACAATGAGCAGTTCTTC.

This chain uses TRBV28 with TRBJ1-5; perhaps TRBD1 as D (6 bases). Deletions cut 6 bases from V and 3 bases from J, with 18 bases between. The CDR3 consists of 16 residues. Looked up from germline, CDR1 is MDHEN and CDR2 is SYDVKM. The DNA for the CDR3 is TGTGCCAGCAGCCGAGGAGACAGGCAGATCAATCAGCCCCAGCATTTT. This gives the protein CASSRGDRQINQPQHF.

The sample holds one count of this clone. V usage is TRBV19 and J usage is TRBJ2-7; 7 bases fit TRBD2. This CDR3 spans 14 amino acids. The V gene end was trimmed by 6 bases and the J gene end by 5 bases; junction bases not matched to a gene: 10. Germline V CDR1 and CDR2: LNHDA, SQIVND (reference sequence). The DNA for the CDR3 is TGTGCCAGTAGCTCCGGGACTACGATCGACGAGCAGTACTTC. Protein sequence: CASSSGTTIDEQYF.

The chain combines TRBV5-6 with TRBJ2-2; 7 bases align to TRBD1. The CDR3 runs to 14 residues. The V gene's germline CDR1 is SGHDT and CDR2 YYEEEE. The V segment lost 4 bases and the J segment 4 bases; nucleotides outside the gene matches: 4. In DNA form, the CDR3 reads TGTGCCAGCAGCGTGGGACAGTTCACCGGGGAGCTGTTTTTT. This sequence encodes CASSVGQFTGELFF.

The genes are TRBV7-9 and TRBJ2-5; 8 bases agree with TRBD2. Germline assignment: CDR1 SEHNR and CDR2 FQNEAQ (reference sequence). Trimming at V came to 5 bases and at J to 1 base, leaving 18 bases not matched to a gene. There are 19 residues in the CDR3. CDR3 protein: CASSTPWGVTGGVQETQYF. The CDR3 DNA follows: TGTGCCAGCAGCACCCCCTGGGGTGTAACGGGAGGGGTCCAAGAGACCCAGTACTTC.

The rearrangement joins TRBV19 to TRBJ1-2; D perhaps matches TRBD1 (5 bases). Germline-derived CDR1 and CDR2 are LNHDA and SQIVND (reference sequence). The V gene lost 4 bases and the J gene lost 7 bases, with 19 bases spanning the gap. The CDR3 is made up of 15 amino acids. CDR3 protein: CASSTLGQGPFGYTF. DNA of the CDR3: TGTGCCAGTAGTACTCTCGGACAAGGCCCTTTTGGCTACACCTTC.

The chain carries TRBV19 and TRBJ2-5; the match to TRBD1 covers 9 bases. The CDR3 runs 15 residues. Trimming took 5 bases from V and 7 from J; bases not matched to a gene: 11. Germline loops: CDR1 LNHDA, CDR2 SQIVND (reference sequence). CDR3: CASSLPGTGIPTQYF. The CDR3 DNA reads TGTGCCAGTAGTTTACCCGGGACAGGGATTCCGACCCAGTACTTC.

The chain carries TRBV18 and TRBJ1-1; 9 bases agree with TRBD1. The J segment lost 5 bases and the V segment lost 3 bases, leaving 13 bases of the junction unmatched. Germline assignment: CDR1 KGHSH and CDR2 LQKENI. CDR3 size: 17 residues. The CDR3 bases are TGTGCCAGCTCACCGAGCTTGTTTCGGACAGGGGTTACTGAAGCTTTCTTT. The encoded protein is CASSPSLFRTGVTEAFF.

The genes are TRBV10-2 and TRBJ1-5, with 7 bases fitting TRBD1. The germline CDR1 and CDR2 sequences are WSHSY and SAAADI. V lost 6 bases to trimming and J lost 3 bases; unmatched junction nucleotides: 8. The CDR3 extends over 15 amino acids. CDR3 DNA: TGCGCCAGCAGCCTAGAGGGGGCACCCAATCAGCCCCAGCATTTT. Translation: CASSLEGAPNQPQHF.

The sample holds one count of this clone. The chain carries TRBV7-2 and TRBJ2-5, with D tentatively TRBD1 (6 bases). In germline, CDR1 is SGHTA, CDR2 FQGNSA. The germline V and J ends were trimmed by 3 bases and 2 bases, with 10 bases remaining between them. The CDR3 length is 14 residues. The CDR3 DNA is TGTGCCAGCAGCTTCGGGACAATGCAAGAGACCCAGTACTTC. As protein: CASSFGTMQETQYF.

This chain connects TRBV5-1 to TRBJ2-5, with 11 bases that match TRBD1. TRBJ2-7 matches the DNA end more closely, so the J call is doubtful. This CDR3 spans 15 amino acids. The germline V gene encodes CDR1 SGHRS and CDR2 YFSETQ. The CDR3 DNA reads as TGCGCCAGCAGCCTGGGGACAGGGGGGTCCTACGAGCAGTACTTC. This translates into CASSLGTGGSYEQYF.

The gene calls are TRBV7-6 and TRBJ2-7, with TRBD1 matching 11 bases. The CDR3 length is 15 residues. Germline lookup yields CDR1 SGHVS and CDR2 FNYEAQ. With 2 bases clipped from V and 3 bases from J, the junction kept 3 bases outside the gene matches. CDR3 sequence reads: CASSLTDRGHYEQYF. CDR3 in DNA: TGTGCCAGCAGCTTAACGGACAGGGGGCACTACGAGCAGTACTTC. Variable domain in full (rest from reference TRBV7-6 and TRBJ2-7): GAGVSQSPRYKVTKRGQDVALRCDPISGHVSLYWYRQALGQGPEFLTYFNYEAQQDKSGLPNDRFSAERPEGSISTLTIQRTEQRDSAMYRCASSLTDRGHYEQYFGPGTRLTVT.

This rearrangement joins TRBV14 to TRBJ2-1; D might be TRBD2 (6 bases). The V gene lost 6 bases and the J gene lost 4 bases, with 19 bases spanning the gap. Germline CDR1 is SGHDN and CDR2 is FVKESK. This CDR3 is built from 16 residues. CDR3 sequence: CASRLTGDSKYNEQFF. The CDR3 DNA reads TGTGCCAGCAGACTAACGGGGGACTCTAAATACAATGAGCAGTTCTTC.

The chain carries TRBV4-1 and TRBJ2-3; D perhaps matches TRBD2 (6 bases). Trimming left V 8 bases short and J 4 bases short, with 13 bases between. This CDR3 contains 13 residues. Germline CDR1 reads MGHRA; CDR2 reads YSYEKL. The CDR3 DNA follows: TGCGCCAGCGGGGATTCGGGGGCAGATACGCAGTATTTT. Translation gives CASGDSGADTQYF.

The chain recombines TRBV6-5 with TRBJ1-1, with 10 bases identical to TRBD1. Germline lookup yields CDR1 MNHEY and CDR2 SVGAGI. The ends lost 5 bases at V and 7 bases at J; junction bases unmatched: 10. The CDR3 is made up of 15 amino acids. CDR3 loop: CASSTGTGEKSEAFF. The CDR3 region has the DNA TGTGCCAGCAGTACAGGGACAGGGGAGAAGAGTGAAGCTTTCTTT.

The chain carries TRBV7-6 and TRBJ1-5; the match to TRBD1 covers 7 bases. The ends lost 1 base at V and 4 bases at J; junction bases unmatched: 4. CDR1 and CDR2 from the germline V gene are SGHVS and FNYEAQ. The length of the CDR3 is 15 residues. The CDR3 region has the DNA TGTGCCAGCAGCTTAGGGGCAGGGGGGAATCAGCCCCAGCATTTT. Translated: CASSLGAGGNQPQHF.

This clone was picked up a small number of times. This rearrangement joins TRBV27 to TRBJ1-1; 10 bases match TRBD1. The CDR3 loop spans 15 amino acids. CDR1 and CDR2 from the germline V gene are MNHEY and SMNVEV (reference sequence). J lost 5 bases, V lost 6 bases, and 9 bases had no gene match. This chain's CDR3 is CASSEETGGQTEAFF. In DNA, the CDR3 is TGTGCCAGCAGCGAAGAGACAGGGGGCCAGACTGAAGCTTTCTTT.

A few counts support this clone. The chain carries TRBV5-1 and TRBJ1-4; 9 positions match TRBD1. V gave up 5 bases and J gave up 5 bases; unmatched junction bases: 1. Looked up from germline, CDR1 is SGHRS and CDR2 is YFSETQ. The CDR3 contains 13 residues. Here the CDR3 reads CASRGQGNEKLFF. In nucleotides, the CDR3 is TGCGCCAGCAGAGGACAGGGGAATGAAAAACTGTTTTTT.

The CDR3 nucleotides are TGTGCCAGCAGTTTTCGCTGGTTTGGAGGCACAGATACGCAGTATTTT. Its protein product is CASSFRWFGGTDTQYF. This sequence joins TRBV28 and TRBJ2-3; D unclear. V shed 3 bases and J shed 1 base, with 14 bases lying between them. The CDR3 extends over 16 amino acids. Germline V gene data show CDR1 as MDHEN and CDR2 as SYDVKM.

V is TRBV30 and J is TRBJ2-2; D remains unclear. Trimming pared 5 bases from V and 4 bases from J, leaving 11 bases between. CDR3 length: 13 amino acids. Germline V CDR1 and CDR2: GTSNPN, SVGIG (reference sequence). The CDR3 sequence is CAWAWAATGELFF. DNA for the CDR3: TGTGCCTGGGCTTGGGCTGCCACCGGGGAGCTGTTTTTT.

This clone was observed once. The CDR3 region has the DNA TGTGCCAGCAGCCGGGACACGGACTACGAGCAGTACTTC. It encodes CASSRDTDYEQYF. J is TRBJ2-7 and V is TRBV2, with a tentative D call TRBD1 (6 bases). The germline CDR1 and CDR2 sequences are SNHLY and FYNNEI. Between the trimmed V and J ends, which lost 6 bases and 3 bases, there was a span of 12 bases. The length of the CDR3 is 13 residues.

This clone was found once. The genes are TRBV14 and TRBJ2-1, with 14 bases aligning to TRBD2. With 5 bases clipped from V and 4 bases from J, the junction kept 4 bases outside the gene matches. The CDR3 loop spans 16 amino acids. CDR1 is SGHDN and CDR2 is FVKESK in the germline V gene. In DNA, the CDR3 is TGTGCCAGCAGCTTGAGACTAGCGGGAGGGTACAATGAGCAGTTCTTC. This codes for CASSLRLAGGYNEQFF.

By proportion, this clone is medium-sized (0.01 to 0.1%). The chain employs TRBV6-4 and TRBJ2-2; D perhaps matches TRBD2 (5 bases). CDR3 length: 13 amino acids. Germline loops: CDR1 MRHNA, CDR2 SNTAGT. The V and J ends lost 0 bases and 7 bases respectively, with 6 bases between them. The CDR3 DNA sequence: TGTGCCAGCAGTGACTCGGAGGACGGGGAGCTGTTTTTT. It encodes CASSDSEDGELFF.

This sequence joins TRBV18 and TRBJ1-4; tentative D call: TRBD1 (6 bases). Trimming cost V 2 bases and J 0 bases, with 10 bases left between them. Looked up from germline, CDR1 is KGHSH and CDR2 is LQKENI. The CDR3 runs to 16 residues. The CDR3 loop reads CASSPRDTTTNEKLFF. The CDR3 coding sequence is TGTGCCAGCTCACCAAGGGACACTACAACTAATGAAAAACTGTTTTTT.

The sample holds a few counts of this clone. The chain carries TRBV19 and TRBJ2-6; the D gene is possibly TRBD2 (6 bases). This CDR3 has 17 amino acids. The germline V gene has CDR1 LNHDA and CDR2 SQIVND (reference sequence). Trimming removed 7 bases at V and 1 base at J, with 17 bases between. Here the CDR3 DNA reads TGTGCCAGTACTCGGGACTTCCGCTCGTCTGGGGCCAACGTCCTGACTTTC. Amino acid sequence: CASTRDFRSSGANVLTF. The complete variable domain, with remaining parts taken from reference TRBV19 and TRBJ2-6, reads DGGITQSPKYLFRKEGQNVTLSCEQNLNHDAMYWYRQDPGQGLRLIYYSQIVNDFQKGDIAEGYSVSREKKESFPLTVTSAQKNPTAFYLCASTRDFRSSGANVLTFGAGSRLTVL.

The V call is TRBV4-3, the J call TRBJ1-2, with D perhaps matching TRBD1 (5 bases). The CDR3 is made up of 12 amino acids. V shed 4 bases and J shed 6 bases, with 9 bases lying between them. Looked up from germline, CDR1 is LGHNA and CDR2 is YSLEER. The CDR3 reads CASSPGPDGYTF. CDR3 DNA: TGCGCCAGCAGCCCAGGGCCGGATGGCTACACCTTC.